One T cell receptor (beta chain) is described in this entry. What it binds is unknown. Time point here: 2015-2016 season, 7 days after influenza vaccination. Community-dwelling subjects without influenza vaccination in the prior 6 months were enrolled. This entry belongs to a study of follicular helper T cells after annual influenza vaccination. The overall study: Across the 2013-2014, 2014-2015 and 2015-2016 vaccination seasons, some subjects were resampled.

The V gene lost 0 bases and the J gene lost 6 bases, with 10 bases spanning the gap. CDR3 length: 14 residues. Germline V gene sequence: CDR1 LNHNV, CDR2 YYDKDF (reference sequence). Clones were sequenced by immunoSEQ multiplex PCR, and TCRdb holds only the in-frame ones, with some missing. Of more than 5,500 clones in the sample, 80% were seen once. Study conclusions and caveats: Change in circulating plasmablasts correlated with ICOS+CD38+ cTfh clonality change. Just roughly 10-21% of cells analyzed had recovered productive TCRB sequences.

The receptor was isolated from an adult who received the influenza vaccine. This chain uses TRBV15 with TRBJ2-3, with TRBD1 as a possible D gene (6 bases). Here the sequenced sample was CXCR5- memory CD4+ T cells sorted from blood, taken 7 days after influenza vaccination. CDR3 in amino acids: CATSRDRQGDTQYF. CDR3 DNA: TGTGCCACCAGCAGAGATAGGCAGGGGGATACGCAGTATTTT.